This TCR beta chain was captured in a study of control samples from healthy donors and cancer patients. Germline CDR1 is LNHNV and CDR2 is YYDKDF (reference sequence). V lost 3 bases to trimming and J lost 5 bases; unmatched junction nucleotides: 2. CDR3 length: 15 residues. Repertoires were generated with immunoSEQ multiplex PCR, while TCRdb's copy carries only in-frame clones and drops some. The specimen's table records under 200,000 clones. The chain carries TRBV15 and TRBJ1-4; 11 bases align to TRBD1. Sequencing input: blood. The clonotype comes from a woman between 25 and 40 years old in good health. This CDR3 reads CATSSGTGGNEKLFF. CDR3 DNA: TGTGCCACCAGCAGTGGGACAGGGGGGAATGAAAAACTGTTTTTT.